This passage covers 21 T cell receptor beta chains from one sample sequenced in a study of shared clonotypes between healthy human individuals (dated by TCRdb to about 2020). The protocol used for the library was the immunoSEQ multiplex PCR assay. Here the immuneACCESS table is served through TCRdb, limited to in-frame sequences with V and J called. Missing clones are a known gap in these copies; in checked studies unresolved V genes cover under half, and the rest lacks a known reason. The sample table contains approximately 2.5 million clones; only one count was recorded for roughly 92% of them. The ten largest make up over 0.12% of the sample. Sample: naive CD4+ T cells sorted from blood. The cell subset or site label for this specimen denotes: CD45RA+ positively selected. These receptors all stem from a man younger than 35 in good health.

The V and J genes are TRBV5-1 and TRBJ1-2; a weak D match, TRBD1 (6 bases). CDR3 length: 16 amino acids. Looked up from germline, CDR1 is SGHRS and CDR2 is YFSETQ. V was clipped by 5 bases and J by 2 bases, with 19 bases between them. The CDR3 nucleotides read TGCGCCAGCAGGACAACGGAAGGACAGTTCAACTATGGCTACACCTTC. It is translated as CASRTTEGQFNYGYTF.

This rearrangement joins TRBV6-5 to TRBJ2-3; D might be TRBD2 (6 bases). Per germline, CDR1 MNHEY and CDR2 SVGAGI. Between the trimmed V and J ends, which lost 7 bases and 6 bases, there was a span of 14 bases. The CDR3 runs 13 residues. This CDR3 reads CASNRPGGDTQYF. The CDR3, as DNA: TGTGCCAGCAACAGGCCAGGAGGGGATACGCAGTATTTT.

V gene TRBV18 combines with J gene TRBJ1-4; a possible D gene is TRBD1 (5 bases). The V gene lost 2 bases and the J gene lost 8 bases, with 15 bases spanning the gap. CDR1 is KGHSH, CDR2 LQKENI, per germline. The CDR3 is 15 residues long. CDR3 sequence reads: CASSPGAQEKEKLFF. The CDR3 DNA sequence: TGTGCCAGCTCACCAGGGGCCCAGGAAAAAGAAAAACTGTTTTTT.

The J gene is TRBJ1-2, the V gene TRBV7-2; no clear D. The CDR3 runs 16 residues. V shed 5 bases and J shed 2 bases, with 18 bases lying between them. CDR1 and CDR2 (germline): SGHTA, FQGNSA. Written as DNA, the CDR3 is TGTGCCAGCAGCCTAGAGGGCCGGCTACTAAACTATGGCTACACCTTC. Translated, it gives CASSLEGRLLNYGYTF. Full variable domain (outside the CDR3, taken from reference TRBV7-2 and TRBJ1-2): GAGVSQSPSNKVTEKGKDVELRCDPISGHTALYWYRQSLGQGLEFLIYFQGNSAPDKSGLPSDRFSAERTGGSVSTLTIQRTQQEDSAVYLCASSLEGRLLNYGYTFGSGTRLTVV.

In nucleotides, the CDR3 is TGTGCCAGCGGCTACGGGGGTCGGTTAGGAGATACGCAGTATTTT. Protein product: CASGYGGRLGDTQYF. The genes are TRBV5-4 and TRBJ2-3; a possible D gene is TRBD2 (6 bases). The CDR3 is 15 amino acids. The germline V gene has CDR1 SGHNT and CDR2 YYREEE (reference sequence). Between the trimmed V and J ends, which lost 7 bases and 5 bases, there was a span of 20 bases.

CDR3: CASSVDSTEAFF. Here the CDR3 DNA reads TGTGCCAGCAGCGTAGACAGCACTGAAGCTTTCTTT. The rearrangement joins TRBV7-9 to TRBJ1-1; D might be TRBD1 (5 bases). Germline V gives CDR1 SEHNR, CDR2 FQNEAQ (reference sequence). V gave up 5 bases and J gave up 4 bases, with 8 bases separating them. The CDR3 is made up of 12 amino acids. The full variable domain, completed using reference TRBV7-9 and TRBJ1-1, is DTGVSQNPRHKITKRGQNVTFRCDPISEHNRLYWYRQTLGQGPEFLTYFQNEAQLEKSRLLSDRFSAERPKGSFSTLEIQRTEQGDSAMYLCASSVDSTEAFFGQGTRLTVV.

This clone was seen just once. The V gene is TRBV5-6, the J gene TRBJ1-1, with D perhaps matching TRBD1 (5 bases). Trimming stripped 5 bases from V and 0 bases from J, with 14 bases between. The germline CDR1 and CDR2 sequences are SGHDT and YYEEEE. The CDR3 has 15 amino acids. CDR3 residues: CASRPRRQMNTEAFF. The CDR3 nucleotides read TGTGCCAGCAGACCGCGTCGACAGATGAACACTGAAGCTTTCTTT.

As for this clone: One end of the junction varies from germline; a read error may be responsible. Written as DNA, the CDR3 is TGTGCTAGCAGCTCACAGGGACTAGCGGAGACCCAGTACTTC. Amino acid sequence: CASSSQGLAETQYF. The chain is built from TRBV7-7 and TRBJ2-5, with 10 bases identical to TRBD2. The CDR3 length is 14 residues. CDR1 is SSHAT and CDR2 is FNYEAQ in the germline V gene (reference sequence). The full variable domain, completed using reference TRBV7-7 and TRBJ2-5, is GAGVSQSPRYKVTKRGQDVTLRCDPISSHATLYWYQQALGQGPEFLTYFNYEAQPDKSGLPSDRFSAERPEGSISTLTIQRTEQRDSAMYRCASSSQGLAETQYFGPGTRLLVL.

The gene calls are TRBV30 and TRBJ1-1; possible D gene TRBD1, 6 bases. This CDR3 spans 15 amino acids. Germline values: CDR1 GTSNPN, CDR2 SVGIG (reference sequence). Deletions cut 1 base from V and 4 bases from J, with 16 bases between. For the CDR3, the DNA is TGTGCCTGGAGTGACCTTAGAAGGGGGGGCACTGAAGCTTTCTTT. Its protein product is CAWSDLRRGGTEAFF.

V gene TRBV10-3 combines with J gene TRBJ2-1; TRBD2 matches 8 bases. The CDR3 length is 15 residues. V lost 7 bases to trimming and J lost 6 bases; unmatched junction nucleotides: 11. Looked up from germline, CDR1 is ENHRY and CDR2 is SYGVKD. CDR3 in DNA: TGTGCCATCACCCCCGGGACTAGTCCTACCAATGAGCAGTTCTTC. This codes for CAITPGTSPTNEQFF.

J is TRBJ2-7 and V is TRBV28; D is undetermined. V shed 8 bases and J shed 5 bases, with 10 bases lying between them. Germline loops: CDR1 MDHEN, CDR2 SYDVKM. This CDR3 is built from 11 residues. This CDR3 is CASGRYNEQYF. CDR3 bases: TGTGCCAGCGGCCGGTATAACGAGCAGTACTTC.

V gene TRBV11-2 combines with J gene TRBJ1-5; D is undetermined. The CDR3 is 14 amino acids. The germline gives CDR1 SGHAT, CDR2 FQNNGV. The V and J ends lost 6 bases and 3 bases respectively, with 12 bases between them. CDR3 protein: CASSATGNNQPQHF. CDR3 sequence (DNA): TGTGCCAGCAGTGCGACGGGGAACAATCAGCCCCAGCATTTT. The full variable domain, completed using reference TRBV11-2 and TRBJ1-5, is EAGVAQSPRYKIIEKRQSVAFWCNPISGHATLYWYQQILGQGPKLLIQFQNNGVVDDSQLPKDRFSAERLKGVDSTLKIQPAKLEDSAVYLCASSATGNNQPQHFGDGTRLSIL.

The chain uses TRBV7-6 and TRBJ2-7; D is unclear. Germline V gene sequence: CDR1 SGHVS, CDR2 FNYEAQ. This CDR3 comprises 15 residues. Trimming cost V 1 base and J 1 base, with 11 bases left between them. The CDR3 nucleotides read TGTGCCAGCAGCTTAGGCCCCCAGGATTCCTACGAGCAGTACTTC. Its protein product is CASSLGPQDSYEQYF. Using reference TRBV7-6 and TRBJ2-7 for the parts outside the CDR3, the full variable domain is GAGVSQSPRYKVTKRGQDVALRCDPISGHVSLYWYRQALGQGPEFLTYFNYEAQQDKSGLPNDRFSAERPEGSISTLTIQRTEQRDSAMYRCASSLGPQDSYEQYFGPGTRLTVT.

V usage is TRBV7-9 and J usage is TRBJ2-3; D gene ambiguous. V shed 3 bases and J shed 0 bases, with 10 bases lying between them. Germline V lookup: CDR1 SEHNR, CDR2 FQNEAQ (reference sequence). The CDR3 spans 15 residues. The CDR3 sequence is CASSLLKASTDTQYF. CDR3 nucleotide sequence: TGTGCCAGCAGCTTGTTGAAGGCTAGCACAGATACGCAGTATTTT.

The chain recombines TRBV19 with TRBJ1-5, with D perhaps matching TRBD1 (5 bases). Germline lookup yields CDR1 LNHDA and CDR2 SQIVND (reference sequence). V was shortened by 7 bases and J by 7 bases, with 20 bases between the two germline ends. CDR3 size: 15 residues. The chain's CDR3 is CASKRQDIGEQPQHF. CDR3 nucleotide sequence: TGTGCCAGTAAGCGCCAGGACATCGGGGAACAGCCCCAGCATTTT.

The rearrangement joins TRBV12-5 to TRBJ2-2, with 7 bases matching TRBD1. From germline, CDR1 is LGHNT and CDR2 FRNRAP. V lost 4 bases to trimming and J lost 4 bases; unmatched junction nucleotides: 6. This CDR3 is 15 amino acids long. The CDR3 protein is CASGSDQGVTGELFF. Written as DNA, the CDR3 is TGTGCTAGTGGTTCGGATCAGGGGGTCACCGGGGAGCTGTTTTTT.

V gene TRBV30 combines with J gene TRBJ2-7, with 10 bases matching TRBD2. The trim removed 0 bases at V and 5 bases at J, leaving 13 bases unmatched. CDR1 GTSNPN and CDR2 SVGIG come from the germline V gene (reference sequence). This CDR3 contains 17 residues. The CDR3 is CAWSVGIISGRINEQYF. CDR3 coding DNA: TGTGCCTGGAGTGTAGGAATAATTAGCGGGAGGATCAACGAGCAGTACTTC.

The chain couples TRBV5-1 to TRBJ2-7; no reliable D call. Germline CDR1 reads SGHRS; CDR2 reads YFSETQ. There are 13 residues in the CDR3. The ends were cut back, 3 bases at V and 4 bases at J, with 11 bases in the middle. CDR3 sequence: CASSSSTGYEQYF. The CDR3 DNA reads as TGCGCCAGCAGCTCGTCGACTGGTTACGAGCAGTACTTC.

The CDR3 DNA sequence: TGTGCCAGCAGCTTCAAACAGTATGGCTACACCTTC. Protein product: CASSFKQYGYTF. This rearrangement joins TRBV7-2 to TRBJ1-2; the D is unclear. Per the germline V gene, CDR1 is SGHTA and CDR2 is FQGNSA. There are 12 residues in the CDR3. With 3 bases removed from V and 5 bases from J, the gap between germline ends came to 7 bases.

The rearrangement uses TRBV2 and TRBJ2-5; TRBD1 aligns across 9 bases. This CDR3 comprises 15 residues. Per the germline V gene, CDR1 is SNHLY and CDR2 is FYNNEI. V was pared by 6 bases and J by 1 base, with 6 bases of the junction left unmatched. CDR3 nucleotide sequence: TGTGCCAGCAGAGCCGGGACAGGGACCCAAGAGACCCAGTACTTC. Protein: CASRAGTGTQETQYF.

V and J are TRBV11-2 and TRBJ2-1; D gene unclear. With 3 bases removed from V and 4 bases from J, the gap between germline ends came to 13 bases. In germline, CDR1 is SGHAT, CDR2 FQNNGV. The CDR3 has 15 residues. The CDR3 sequence: CASSLNPETYNEQFF. In DNA, the CDR3 is TGTGCCAGCAGCTTGAACCCGGAAACTTACAATGAGCAGTTCTTC.